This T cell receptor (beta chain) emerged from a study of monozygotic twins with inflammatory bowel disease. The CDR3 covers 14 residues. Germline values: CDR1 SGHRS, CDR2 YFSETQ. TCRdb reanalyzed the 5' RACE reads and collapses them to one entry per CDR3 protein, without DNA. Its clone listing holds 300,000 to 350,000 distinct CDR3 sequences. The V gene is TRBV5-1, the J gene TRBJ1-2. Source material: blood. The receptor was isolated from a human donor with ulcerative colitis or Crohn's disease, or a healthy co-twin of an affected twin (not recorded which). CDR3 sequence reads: CASSLLTADYGYTF.